This T cell receptor beta chain was observed in a study of CD8 T cells in Susac syndrome. Study background: Patients with Susac syndrome were therapy-naive, on corticosteroids, or on intravenous immunoglobulin alone at the time that blood was drawn.

TEMRA cells were enriched by FACS, while CD8+ and CD4+ T cells were obtained through a negative isolation that was performed magnetically. Looked up from germline, CDR1 is SGHAT and CDR2 is FQNNGV. The CDR3 is 15 amino acids. Trimming removed 0 bases from V and 4 bases from J, with 10 bases in between. Reverse transcription used about 0.5 to 1 ug RNA and random hexamers. Across 54 Vbeta and 13 Jbeta, TCR beta CDR3 was amplified with immunoSEQ multiplex PCR. One entry per CDR3 protein, called by TCRdb with MiXCR from the immunoSEQ multiplex PCR reads. The table records about 76,000 distinct CDR3 sequences, around 93% of them present only once.

The TCR was taken from a human donor with Susac syndrome. This sequence joins TRBV11-2 and TRBJ1-5; TRBD1 is a possible D gene (5 bases). The sequenced sample consisted of CD8+ T cells from PBMCs. CDR3 DNA: TGTGCCAGCAGCTTAGAGGGTGGGGGAAATCAGCCCCAGCATTTT. The encoded protein is CASSLEGGGNQPQHF.